The rows below give T cell receptor beta chains drawn from one sample of a study of cytomegalovirus exposure and HLA in healthy donors. The repertoire was sequenced with immunoSEQ multiplex PCR; TCRdb's copy has only in-frame clones and lacks some. The sample gives roughly 98,000 clones, about four fifths of which show up once; around 3.1% is in the top ten. Sequenced material: PBMCs. These receptor sequences come from a female donor in good health and CMV-seropositive. Each CDR3 is given with its conserved first and last residue. A D gene is named only where the DNA matches it firmly. Clone size is stated in some rows and not others, as once, few, many or a class when expanded.

DNA: TGTGCCAGCAGTGAAGCGCTTCGACAGGGCGGACCCTGCTTC
CDR3: CASSEALRQGGPCF
J: TRBJ2-4
V: TRBV2
D: TRBD1
size: NA
length: 14

DNA: TGTGCCAGCAGTTTAAATCAGGGCTGGGGTGAGCAGTTCTTC
CDR3: CASSLNQGWGEQFF
J: TRBJ2-1
V: TRBV28
D: NA
size: NA
length: 14

DNA: TGTGCCAGCAGCCCGTGGGAGTGGGCAGGAAACACCATATATTTT
CDR3: CASSPWEWAGNTIYF
J: TRBJ1-3
V: TRBV7-2
D: NA
size: NA
length: 15

DNA: TGTGCCAGCAGCCAAGCCCGGGGGGCCAGTGATACGCAGTATTTT
CDR3: CASSQARGASDTQYF
J: TRBJ2-3
V: TRBV4-2
D: NA
size: many
length: 15

DNA: TGTGCTAGCAGCTTACACGGGGGTACCGGGGAGCTGTTTTTT
CDR3: CASSLHGGTGELFF
J: TRBJ2-2
V: TRBV7-7
D: NA
size: NA
length: 14

DNA: TGTGCCAGCAGCCAAGCCCTCGGGACAGGGGTTAAGCAGTACTTC
CDR3: CASSQALGTGVKQYF
J: TRBJ2-7
V: TRBV14
D: TRBD1
size: NA
length: 15

DNA: TGTGCCAGCAGTGAAGCTTTGGGGAGTGCGCGTTCACCCCTCCACTTT
CDR3: CASSEALGSARSPLHF
J: TRBJ1-6
V: TRBV2
D: NA
size: NA
length: 16

DNA: TGTGCTAGCAGCTTAGATATCCGACAGGACAATGAGCAGTTCTTC
CDR3: CASSLDIRQDNEQFF
J: TRBJ2-1
V: TRBV7-7
D: NA
size: NA
length: 15

DNA: TGCGCCAGCAGCTTGGAGCCGGGAGAGAATCAGCCCCAGCATTTT
CDR3: CASSLEPGENQPQHF
J: TRBJ1-5
V: TRBV5-1
D: NA
size: once
length: 15

DNA: TGTGCCAGCAGTTTAAGCACAGGGGGCAAGAACACTGAAGCTTTCTTT
CDR3: CASSLSTGGKNTEAFF
J: TRBJ1-1
V: TRBV28
D: TRBD1
size: NA
length: 16

DNA: TGTGCCAGCAGCTTAGTCATAAAGGGGGAGACCCAGTACTTC
CDR3: CASSLVIKGETQYF
J: TRBJ2-5
V: TRBV7-9
D: NA
size: NA
length: 14

DNA: TGTGCCCTAATAACTGAAACCTACGAGCAGTACTTC
CDR3: CALITETYEQYF
J: TRBJ2-7
V: TRBV7-9
D: NA
size: NA
length: 12

DNA: TGTGCCAGCACCCCTGGGGGGGATGACAATGAGCAGTTCTTC
CDR3: CASTPGGDDNEQFF
J: TRBJ2-1
V: TRBV7-9
D: TRBD2
size: NA
length: 14

DNA: TGCGCCAGCAGCCAGGGGGAGAATAATTCACCCCTCCACTTT
CDR3: CASSQGENNSPLHF
J: TRBJ1-6
V: TRBV5-1
D: TRBD1
size: NA
length: 14

DNA: TGTGCCAGCAGCTTCGGACAGTCCTACGAGCAGTACTTC
CDR3: CASSFGQSYEQYF
J: TRBJ2-7
V: TRBV7-2
D: NA
size: NA
length: 13